This T cell receptor beta chain appears in the sequencing data of a study of T cell repertoires in aging, cancer and after chemotherapy (dated by TCRdb to between 2018 and 2021). Regarding the complete study: Donors were distributed across six age groups ranging from 30 or younger to 70 or older, with at least three individuals included per group. Healthy donor control TCR repertoires were recorded over several months to years and showed clear clonal overlap across re-sampling. In total, the full dataset held 10 million or so TCR reads. The study profiled peripheral blood TCR beta repertoires from healthy donors and cancer patients to examine immunoaging and T cell reconstitution after chemotherapy. Alongside fewer than 100 healthy donors serving as a reference group, the cohort included 200 to 250 cancer patients, of whom about 93 had hematological cancers and 110 to 140 had solid cancers. Overall study results and their limits: Untreated patients with hematological or solid cancers showed significantly lower blood TCR diversity and higher clonality than age-matched healthy donors. In healthy donors, the drop in TCR diversity with age came mainly from a loss of richness, whereas in cancer patients a loss of evenness also played a part. Median generation probability increased over the chemotherapy interval in both cancer cohorts, suggesting repertoire reconstitution through rebound thymic output. According to the authors, the repertoire data do not permit conclusions about immunological memory after chemotherapy.

Rearranged TRB sequences spanning V, D and J segments were amplified by multiplex touch-down PCR using a mixed TRB-A/B primer pool. Illumina adapters and sample indices were attached to the amplicons in two consecutive PCR reactions using Phusion HS II polymerase. Amplicons were gel-purified with the NucleoSpin Gel and PCR Clean-up kit, then checked with Qubit and an Agilent 2100 Bioanalyzer. The libraries were sequenced on an Illumina MiSeq with 600-cycle, single-indexed, paired-end runs. For the original study's pipeline: MiXCR versions 2.12 and 3.0.5 were used to process the TRB sequences. Each unique CDR3 nucleotide sequence was counted as one clone, and only productive sequences with at least two reads were retained. The repertoire metrics were Shannon diversity, evenness, clonality (defined as one minus evenness), and alpha-parameterized diversity profiles covering alpha 0 to 5. The IGoR algorithm was used to calculate generation probabilities for clones in the paired samples taken before and after chemotherapy. The public reads were reprocessed in TCRdb via fastp at Q25 and MiXCR, keeping in-frame beta chains. Each entry is one CDR3 protein sequence, shown with its most common DNA and genes. These V and J calls are TCRdb output, not the study's own analysis. The sample records fewer than 9,000 distinct CDR3 sequences, less than 35% of which are singletons. About 10% of the sample belongs to the ten largest clones.

This clonotype counts as medium-sized (0.01 to 0.1%). Its antigen has not been determined. Base qualities are not recorded, but no much larger clone differs from it by a single base. TCR beta rearrangements were amplified from genomic DNA extracted from peripheral blood rather than from sorted cells or RNA. Specimen: blood. This receptor was obtained from a human donor in good health.

This receptor carries the CDR3 CASAPTEAYEQYF. The DNA reads TGTGCCAGCGCTCCGACAGAGGCCTACGAGCAGTACTTC. The chain was built from TRBV6-5 and TRBJ2-7; the D gene is perhaps TRBD1, from 5 matching bases. Looking up the germline V gene yields CDR1 MNHEY and CDR2 SVGAGI. V is cut by 8 bases and J by 2 bases, and the space between the germline ends is 13 bases. From the cysteine through the phenylalanine, the CDR3 covers 13 amino acids. The kept DNA is CDR3 alone, 39 bases in frame from the first base.